The 23 T cell receptor beta chains in this list originate from one sample, sequenced in a study of type 1 regulatory T cells. One entry per CDR3 protein results from TCRdb running MiXCR on the reads. There are about 65,000 distinct CDR3 sequences in the sample; approximately 47% occur only once, and about 2% lies in the top ten. These receptors have no identified antigens. The sample was cultured non-Tr1 T cells, either the whole culture or a sorted T cell fraction (not recorded which). All receptors come from a human donor in good health.

The rearrangement joins TRBV12-3 or TRBV12-4 to TRBJ2-5, with TRBD2 matching 9 bases. The CDR3 totals 18 residues. J was trimmed by 4 bases and V by 3 bases; bases with no gene match: 15. The CDR3 loop is CASSLGRGGLRVRETQYF. The CDR3 DNA follows: TGTGCCAGCAGTTTGGGGCGGGGGGGCTTAAGGGTGCGAGAGACCCAGTACTTC.

The rearrangement joins TRBV20-1 to TRBJ2-1; D perhaps matches TRBD2 (6 bases). This CDR3 is built from 16 residues. Trimming stripped 6 bases from V and 1 base from J, with 19 bases between. The germline V gene encodes CDR1 DFQATT and CDR2 SNEGSKA (reference sequence). The CDR3 spells CSAPRRDPKSYNEQFF. The CDR3 coding sequence is TGCAGTGCCCCTCGGCGGGATCCCAAATCCTACAATGAGCAGTTCTTC.

J is TRBJ2-3 and V is TRBV6-1; 8 nucleotides align to TRBD1. CDR3 length equals 14 residues. J gave up 3 bases and V 4 bases, and 3 bases lay outside the gene matches. The germline gives CDR1 MNHNS, CDR2 SASEGT. CDR3 in DNA: TGTGCCAGCAGTGGACGGACAGGGACAGATACGCAGTATTTT. Protein product: CASSGRTGTDTQYF.

This clonotype was counted between two and nine times. V and J are TRBV12-3 or TRBV12-4 and TRBJ1-2, with D possibly being TRBD1 (5 bases). V shed 5 bases and J shed 8 bases, with 15 bases lying between them. The CDR3 is made up of 13 amino acids. The CDR3 region has the DNA TGTGCCAGCAGTAGCCGGGACCCCTTGGGCTACACCTTC. The encoded protein is CASSSRDPLGYTF.

The chain couples TRBV20-1 to TRBJ1-6, with D unresolved. Germline values: CDR1 DFQATT, CDR2 SNEGSKA (reference sequence). The germline V and J ends were trimmed by 6 bases and 0 bases, with 15 bases remaining between them. The CDR3 totals 16 residues. The CDR3 bases are TGCAGTGCCCCCGAGGCGGGGAGCTCCTATAATTCACCCCTCCACTTT. Its translation is CSAPEAGSSYNSPLHF.

This clonotype appeared a few times. V is TRBV7-2 and J is TRBJ1-5; TRBD1 aligns across 7 bases. The CDR3 has 15 amino acids. Trimming removed 4 bases from V and 3 bases from J; junction bases left unmatched: 6. Germline V gene sequence: CDR1 SGHTA, CDR2 FQGNSA. CDR3 residues: CASSSRDSFNQPQHF. Written as DNA, the CDR3 is TGTGCCAGCAGCTCTCGGGACAGCTTCAATCAGCCCCAGCATTTT.

In its sample, this clonotype is medium-sized. This chain joins TRBV5-1 and TRBJ2-1; 7 nucleotides match TRBD1. Per germline, CDR1 SGHRS and CDR2 YFSETQ. The CDR3 has 14 amino acids. The V segment lost 4 bases and the J segment 2 bases; nucleotides outside the gene matches: 3. The CDR3: CASSTGTAYNEQFF. DNA of the CDR3: TGCGCCAGCAGCACCGGGACAGCCTACAATGAGCAGTTCTTC.

The rearrangement uses TRBV3-1 and TRBJ2-2; TRBD2 matches at 7 bases. CDR1 is LGHDT, CDR2 YNNKEL, per germline (reference sequence). V dropped 0 bases and J dropped 3; count of bases not matched to a gene: 4. CDR3 length: 16 residues. CDR3: CASSQDRGEYTGELFF. CDR3 nucleotide sequence: TGTGCCAGCAGCCAAGATCGGGGGGAATACACCGGGGAGCTGTTTTTT.

The V gene is TRBV7-2, the J gene TRBJ1-6, with TRBD1 matching over 11 bases. Germline V gene data show CDR1 as SGHTA and CDR2 as FQGNSA. After removal of 5 bases from V and 10 bases from J, the junction contained 7 bases not matched to a gene. CDR3 length: 15 residues. The CDR3 coding sequence is TGTGCCAGCAGCCCCGGGACAGGGGGAAGGTCACCCCTCCACTTT. Translation gives CASSPGTGGRSPLHF.

This clonotype has a handful of counts. The CDR3: CASSLVAGGITDTQYF. For the CDR3, the DNA is TGTGCCAGCAGCTTAGTGGCGGGGGGAATCACAGATACGCAGTATTTT. The genes are TRBV11-2 and TRBJ2-3; 8 positions match TRBD2. V gave up 1 base and J gave up 2 bases; unmatched junction bases: 5. The CDR3 is made up of 16 amino acids. Germline V gene data show CDR1 as SGHAT and CDR2 as FQNNGV.

A remark on this clonotype: The junction and the germline gene differ at one end; a read error may be behind it. V gene TRBV12-3 or TRBV12-4 combines with J gene TRBJ2-5; perhaps TRBD1 as D (6 bases). The CDR3 runs to 15 residues. The CDR3 is CASSREGRRGETQYF. The DNA for the CDR3 is TGTGCTAGCAGCCGAGAAGGGCGAAGGGGGGAGACCCAGTACTTC.

The sample holds a few counts of this clonotype. CDR3 loop: CASSSPDRGVYEQYF. CDR3 nucleotide sequence: TGTGCCAGCAGCTCCCCGGACAGGGGAGTCTACGAGCAGTACTTC. V and J are TRBV7-8 and TRBJ2-7; 9 bases are a match to TRBD1. Germline CDR1 is SGHVS and CDR2 is FQNEAQ. The CDR3 has 15 residues. V was pared by 4 bases and J by 3 bases, with 7 bases of the junction left unmatched.

The chain links TRBV7-2 to TRBJ1-1, with 7 bases fitting TRBD1. Trimming removed 5 bases from V and 3 bases from J; junction bases left unmatched: 9. Germline-derived CDR1 and CDR2 are SGHTA and FQGNSA. The CDR3 length is 15 residues. The CDR3 spells CASSPRGGRYTEAFF. In nucleotides, the CDR3 is TGTGCCAGCAGCCCCAGGGGGGGGCGGTACACTGAAGCTTTCTTT. The full variable domain, completed using reference TRBV7-2 and TRBJ1-1, is GAGVSQSPSNKVTEKGKDVELRCDPISGHTALYWYRQSLGQGLEFLIYFQGNSAPDKSGLPSDRFSAERTGGSVSTLTIQRTQQEDSAVYLCASSPRGGRYTEAFFGQGTRLTVV.

This clonotype occurred a few times. The V gene is TRBV20-1, the J gene TRBJ1-2; D not certain. Germline CDR1 is DFQATT and CDR2 is SNEGSKA (reference sequence). V lost 7 bases to trimming and J lost 4 bases, with 10 bases between them. The CDR3 is 11 residues long. CDR3 loop: CSGKDIYGYTF. The CDR3 DNA sequence: TGCAGTGGAAAAGACATCTATGGCTACACCTTC.

The CDR3: CASRGTSVETQYF. CDR3 coding DNA: TGTGCCAGCAGGGGTACTAGCGTGGAGACCCAGTACTTC. The rearrangement joins TRBV2 to TRBJ2-5; 7 bases are a match to TRBD2. Per the germline V gene, CDR1 is SNHLY and CDR2 is FYNNEI. The CDR3 extends over 13 amino acids. J gave up 5 bases and V 6 bases, and 6 bases lay outside the gene matches.

V is TRBV14 and J is TRBJ1-1; 11 bases map to TRBD1. With 6 bases clipped from V and 8 bases from J, the junction kept 8 bases outside the gene matches. Per germline, CDR1 SGHDN and CDR2 FVKESK. The CDR3 runs 14 residues. The CDR3 here is CASSRDRGTPEAFF. CDR3 coding DNA: TGTGCCAGCAGTCGGGACAGGGGGACCCCCGAAGCTTTCTTT.

Turning to this clonotype: Being one base from a much bigger clone, this may be a read error. The genes are TRBV7-2 and TRBJ2-2, with D possibly TRBD2 on 5 matching bases. CDR3 size: 16 residues. From germline, CDR1 is SGHTA and CDR2 FQGNSA. The CDR3 nucleotides read TGTGCCAGCAGCTTAGCGGCGCGACGAAACACCGGGAAGCTGTTTTTT. It specifies CASSLAARRNTGKLFF. Full variable domain (missing parts from reference TRBV7-2 and TRBJ2-2): GAGVSQSPSNKVTEKGKDVELRCDPISGHTALYWYRQSLGQGLEFLIYFQGNSAPDKSGLPSDRFSAERTGGSVSTLTIQRTQQEDSAVYLCASSLAARRNTGKLFFGEGSRLTVL.

The genes are TRBV20-1 and TRBJ2-3; 10 nucleotides line up with TRBD1. Trimming cost V 1 base and J 1 base; bases outside gene matches: 5. The CDR3 spans 16 residues. CDR1 DFQATT and CDR2 SNEGSKA come from the germline V gene (reference sequence). The CDR3 DNA sequence: TGCAGTGCTAGAGCCTCCGGGACAGGGGGCACAGATACGCAGTATTTT. Protein sequence: CSARASGTGGTDTQYF.

The gene calls are TRBV4-1 and TRBJ2-1, with 14 positions matching TRBD2. Germline V gene data show CDR1 as MGHRA and CDR2 as YSYEKL. The J segment lost 8 bases and the V segment lost 1 base, leaving 10 bases of the junction unmatched. The CDR3 runs to 18 residues. CDR3 amino acids: CASSQVDLGLAGAHEQFF. CDR3 coding DNA: TGCGCCAGCAGCCAAGTAGACTTGGGACTAGCGGGGGCTCATGAGCAGTTCTTC.

V gene TRBV20-1 combines with J gene TRBJ1-5; a weak D match, TRBD1 (5 bases). The germline V and J ends were trimmed by 6 bases and 5 bases, with 14 bases remaining between them. CDR3 length: 13 amino acids. Germline V gene sequence: CDR1 DFQATT, CDR2 SNEGSKA (reference sequence). Written as DNA, the CDR3 is TGCAGTGCCGACGGGGGGGTCTATCAGCCCCAGCATTTT. Translated: CSADGGVYQPQHF.

This clonotype was seen a handful of times. The V and J genes are TRBV4-1 and TRBJ2-6; 7 bases are a match to TRBD2. Germline lookup yields CDR1 MGHRA and CDR2 YSYEKL. V gave up 4 bases and J gave up 4 bases; unmatched junction bases: 10. The CDR3 runs 17 residues. The CDR3 loop is CASSRGGITTGANVLTF. The CDR3 nucleotides read TGCGCCAGCAGCCGGGGGGGGATCACCACCGGGGCCAACGTCCTGACTTTC.

CDR3 in DNA: TGTGCCAGCAGCCAACGGGCGGGGGGGTTGGAGACCCAGTACTTC. It yields the protein CASSQRAGGLETQYF. The chain recombines TRBV3-1 with TRBJ2-5, with 9 bases aligning to TRBD2. Germline-derived CDR1 and CDR2 are LGHDT and YNNKEL (reference sequence). The CDR3 consists of 15 residues. With 2 bases clipped from V and 5 bases from J, the junction kept 6 bases outside the gene matches.

V gene TRBV7-2 combines with J gene TRBJ2-5, with D possibly being TRBD2 (5 bases). The CDR3 consists of 15 residues. V shed 4 bases and J shed 5 bases, with 17 bases lying between them. Germline V CDR1 and CDR2: SGHTA, FQGNSA. The CDR3 spells CASSSIRGSHETQYF. In DNA, the CDR3 is TGTGCCAGCAGCTCCATACGAGGGTCTCACGAGACCCAGTACTTC.